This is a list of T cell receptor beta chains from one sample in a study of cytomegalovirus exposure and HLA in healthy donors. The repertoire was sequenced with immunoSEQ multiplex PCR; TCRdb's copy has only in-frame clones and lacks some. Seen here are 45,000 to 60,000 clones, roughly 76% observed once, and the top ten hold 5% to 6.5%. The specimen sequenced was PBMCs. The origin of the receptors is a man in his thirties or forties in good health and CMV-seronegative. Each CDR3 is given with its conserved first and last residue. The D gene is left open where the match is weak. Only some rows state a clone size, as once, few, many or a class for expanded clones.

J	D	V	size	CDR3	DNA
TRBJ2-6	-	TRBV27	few	CASKSLAGIPGANVLTF	TGTGCCAGCAAGTCTTTGGCGGGAATACCTGGGGCCAACGTCCTGACTTTC
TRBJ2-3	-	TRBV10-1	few	CASSDSPSTDTQYF	TGCGCCAGCAGTGATTCTCCTAGCACAGATACGCAGTATTTT
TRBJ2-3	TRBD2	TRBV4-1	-	CASSHGLATDTQYF	TGCGCCAGCAGCCATGGACTAGCAACAGATACGCAGTATTTT
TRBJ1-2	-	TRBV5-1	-	CASSTETDFYGYTF	TGCGCCAGCAGCACGGAGACAGACTTCTATGGCTACACCTTC
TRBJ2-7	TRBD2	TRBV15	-	CATSRGDGGGFYEQYF	TGTGCCACCAGCAGGGGAGACGGGGGGGGCTTCTACGAGCAGTACTTC
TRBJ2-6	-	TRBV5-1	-	CASSLMGVAGANVLTF	TGCGCCAGCAGCTTGATGGGAGTCGCTGGGGCCAACGTCCTGACTTTC
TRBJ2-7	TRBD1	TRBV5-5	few	CASTPGTGGQHF	TGTGCCAGCACTCCCGGGACAGGGGGTCAGCACTTC
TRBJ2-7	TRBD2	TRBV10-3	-	CAISEVGTSGTTYEQYF	TGTGCCATCAGTGAAGTCGGGACTAGCGGGACAACCTACGAGCAGTACTTC
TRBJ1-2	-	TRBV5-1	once	CASSERTPNYGYTF	TGCGCCAGCAGCGAGCGGACCCCTAACTATGGCTACACCTTC
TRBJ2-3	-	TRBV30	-	CAWSTRASTDTQYF	TGTGCCTGGAGTACTAGGGCCAGCACAGATACGCAGTATTTT
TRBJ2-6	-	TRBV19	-	CASSTGRLGGANVLTF	TGTGCCAGTTCGACAGGGAGACTAGGTGGGGCCAACGTCCTGACTTTC
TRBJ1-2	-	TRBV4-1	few	CASSQDTTVNYGYTF	TGCGCCAGCAGCCAAGATACGACAGTCAACTATGGCTACACCTTC
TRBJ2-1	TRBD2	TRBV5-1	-	CASSWGGASSYNEQFF	TGCGCCAGCAGCTGGGGGGGAGCTTCCTCCTACAATGAGCAGTTCTTC
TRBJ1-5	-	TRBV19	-	CASSMDWDQPQHF	TGTGCCAGTAGTATGGACTGGGATCAGCCCCAGCATTTT
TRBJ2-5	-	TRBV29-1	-	CSFSPGVETQYF	TGCAGCTTCTCCCCGGGGGTAGAGACCCAGTACTTC
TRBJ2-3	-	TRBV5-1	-	CASSLVGVYTDTQYF	TGCGCCAGCAGCTTGGTAGGGGTTTACACAGATACGCAGTATTTT
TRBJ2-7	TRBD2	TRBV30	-	CAWSLPRLAHYEQYF	TGTGCCTGGAGTCTCCCGCGACTAGCCCACTACGAGCAGTACTTC
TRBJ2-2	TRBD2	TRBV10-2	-	CASSESIAGGPGNTGELFF	TGCGCCAGCAGTGAGTCGATAGCGGGAGGGCCGGGGAACACCGGGGAGCTGTTTTTT
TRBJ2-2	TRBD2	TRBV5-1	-	CASTREGGTGELFF	TGCGCCAGCACCCGGGAGGGGGGCACCGGGGAGCTGTTTTTT
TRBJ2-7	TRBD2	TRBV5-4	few	CASSSTSLAGVLEQYF	TGTGCCAGCAGCTCCACCTCTCTAGCGGGAGTTCTCGAGCAGTACTTC
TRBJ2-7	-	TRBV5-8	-	CASSFQALEQYF	TGTGCCAGCAGCTTTCAAGCTCTTGAGCAGTACTTC
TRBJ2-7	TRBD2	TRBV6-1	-	CASSVLAGGPDEQYF	TGTGCCAGCAGTGTACTAGCGGGAGGGCCGGACGAGCAGTACTTC
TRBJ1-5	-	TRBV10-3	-	CAIRSETVRPQHF	TGTGCCATCAGGTCCGAGACAGTGCGGCCCCAGCATTTT
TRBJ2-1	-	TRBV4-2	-	CASSQVLARGGNEQFF	TGTGCCAGCAGCCAAGTCCTCGCGAGGGGGGGGAATGAGCAGTTCTTC
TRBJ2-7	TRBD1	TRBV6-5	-	CASSPLQGAYEQYF	TGTGCCAGCAGTCCCCTCCAGGGGGCCTACGAGCAGTACTTC
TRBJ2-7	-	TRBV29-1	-	CSAGETYEQYF	TGCAGCGCGGGGGAGACATACGAGCAGTACTTC
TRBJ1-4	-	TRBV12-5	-	CASGFGVQLFF	TGTGCTAGTGGTTTTGGAGTTCAACTGTTTTTT
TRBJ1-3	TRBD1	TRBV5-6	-	CASSLELAGGSGNTIYF	TGTGCCAGCAGCTTGGAGCTCGCAGGGGGCTCCGGAAACACCATATATTTT
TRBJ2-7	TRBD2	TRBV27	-	CASSLPGLAGYEQYF	TGTGCCAGCAGTTTACCTGGACTAGCGGGCTACGAGCAGTACTTC
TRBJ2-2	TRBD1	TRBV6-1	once	CASSESLWGRGQANTGELFF	TGTGCCAGCAGTGAATCTCTTTGGGGCCGGGGACAGGCGAACACCGGGGAGCTGTTTTTT
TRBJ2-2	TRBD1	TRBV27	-	CASSFTDRASSGVGELFF	TGTGCCAGCAGTTTCACCGACAGGGCTTCCTCAGGGGTGGGGGAGCTGTTTTTT
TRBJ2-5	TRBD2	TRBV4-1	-	CASSHLAGGEETQYF	TGCGCCAGCAGCCATCTTGCGGGGGGCGAAGAGACCCAGTACTTC
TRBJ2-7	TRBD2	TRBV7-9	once	CASSIAGAAEQYF	TGTGCCAGCAGCATAGCGGGGGCTGCCGAGCAGTACTTC
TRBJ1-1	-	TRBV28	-	CASTDGPEAFF	TGTGCCAGCACGGATGGGCCTGAAGCTTTCTTT
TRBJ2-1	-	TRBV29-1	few	CSVGGVASYNEQFF	TGCAGCGTTGGGGGGGTAGCCTCCTACAATGAGCAGTTCTTC
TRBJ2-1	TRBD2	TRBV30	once	CAWSIAGGGLYNEQFF	TGTGCCTGGAGTATAGCGGGAGGGGGCCTCTACAATGAGCAGTTCTTC
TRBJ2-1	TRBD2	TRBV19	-	CASSMERDSYNEQFF	TGTGCCAGTAGTATGGAGCGGGACTCCTACAATGAGCAGTTCTTC
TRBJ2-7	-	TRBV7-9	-	CASSLEPGYEQYF	TGTGCCAGCAGCTTAGAACCGGGATACGAGCAGTACTTC
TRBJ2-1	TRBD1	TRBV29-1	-	CSAAGTGKFF	TGCAGCGCCGCCGGGACAGGGAAGTTCTTC
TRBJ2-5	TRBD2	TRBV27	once	CASSPDHRTRDYGYF	TGTGCCAGCAGCCCAGATCATCGAACCCGGGACTACGGGTACTTC
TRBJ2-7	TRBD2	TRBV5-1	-	CASSLGGYSGSYEQYF	TGCGCCAGCAGCTTGGGCGGGTATAGCGGGAGCTACGAGCAGTACTTC
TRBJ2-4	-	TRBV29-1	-	CSAVPSGAKNIQYF	TGCAGCGCCGTCCCGTCCGGAGCCAAAAACATTCAGTACTTC
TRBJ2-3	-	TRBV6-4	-	CASSASSTDTQYF	TGTGCCAGCAGTGCTAGCAGCACAGATACGCAGTATTTT
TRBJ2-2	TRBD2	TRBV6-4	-	CASSAGLAGVSTGELFF	TGTGCCAGCAGTGCCGGACTAGCGGGAGTTTCCACCGGGGAGCTGTTTTTT
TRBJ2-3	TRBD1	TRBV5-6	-	CASSPRDRRTDTQYF	TGTGCCAGCAGTCCCCGGGACAGACGCACAGATACGCAGTATTTT